This is a list of T cell receptor beta chains from one sample in a study of blood T cell repertoires in COVID-19. TCRdb's table, derived via immunoSEQ multiplex PCR, lists solely in-frame clones and lacks some. The table includes some 310,000 clones, 80% to 90% detected once. The sample was peripheral blood. The receptors stem from a man aged 45-65 years with active or convalescent COVID-19. Both conserved end residues are trimmed from each CDR3.

CDR3 protein,J gene,V gene
ASSPPAGVTNQPQH,TRBJ1-5,TRBV18
ASSTGGEQY,TRBJ2-7,TRBV6-6
ASSLIKGDSLVNEQF,TRBJ2-1,TRBV14
ASSLENMNTEAF,TRBJ1-1,TRBV5-1
ASGQGAIGYT,TRBJ1-2,TRBV7-9
ASSPQGQGASYGYT,TRBJ1-2,TRBV18
ASSKCGGRGPYQPQH,TRBJ1-5,TRBV21-1
ASRQGNQPQH,TRBJ1-5,TRBV6-5
ASSRSGFTDTQY,TRBJ2-3,TRBV19
SALYRDEQF,TRBJ2-1,TRBV20-1
ASSQQEGKLF,TRBJ1-4,TRBV7-2
ASSPPGQGGDTQY,TRBJ2-3,TRBV5-1
ASSPDRVREQY,TRBJ2-7,TRBV5-1
ASSLLGTGESPQY,TRBJ2-5,TRBV27
ASSSLGGGSPLH,TRBJ1-6,TRBV9
ASSLIGVEGYT,TRBJ1-2,TRBV28
ASNARAYNSPLH,TRBJ1-6,TRBV28
ASTVTDESEAF,TRBJ1-1,TRBV28
ASRALFGGNTGELF,TRBJ2-2,TRBV27
ATATDPSGNTIY,TRBJ1-3,TRBV19
ASSLGQGDTYEQY,TRBJ2-7,TRBV7-9
ASSFNPYSNQPQH,TRBJ1-5,TRBV27
ASRTGTDKDQY,TRBJ2-5,TRBV5-4
ASSPPNWRTGGTEAF,TRBJ1-1,TRBV18
ASSPRVGGGKTEAF,TRBJ1-1,TRBV3-1/TRBV3-2
ASSTGQALYGYT,TRBJ1-2,TRBV5-1
ASSSGSYGYT,TRBJ1-2,TRBV11-2